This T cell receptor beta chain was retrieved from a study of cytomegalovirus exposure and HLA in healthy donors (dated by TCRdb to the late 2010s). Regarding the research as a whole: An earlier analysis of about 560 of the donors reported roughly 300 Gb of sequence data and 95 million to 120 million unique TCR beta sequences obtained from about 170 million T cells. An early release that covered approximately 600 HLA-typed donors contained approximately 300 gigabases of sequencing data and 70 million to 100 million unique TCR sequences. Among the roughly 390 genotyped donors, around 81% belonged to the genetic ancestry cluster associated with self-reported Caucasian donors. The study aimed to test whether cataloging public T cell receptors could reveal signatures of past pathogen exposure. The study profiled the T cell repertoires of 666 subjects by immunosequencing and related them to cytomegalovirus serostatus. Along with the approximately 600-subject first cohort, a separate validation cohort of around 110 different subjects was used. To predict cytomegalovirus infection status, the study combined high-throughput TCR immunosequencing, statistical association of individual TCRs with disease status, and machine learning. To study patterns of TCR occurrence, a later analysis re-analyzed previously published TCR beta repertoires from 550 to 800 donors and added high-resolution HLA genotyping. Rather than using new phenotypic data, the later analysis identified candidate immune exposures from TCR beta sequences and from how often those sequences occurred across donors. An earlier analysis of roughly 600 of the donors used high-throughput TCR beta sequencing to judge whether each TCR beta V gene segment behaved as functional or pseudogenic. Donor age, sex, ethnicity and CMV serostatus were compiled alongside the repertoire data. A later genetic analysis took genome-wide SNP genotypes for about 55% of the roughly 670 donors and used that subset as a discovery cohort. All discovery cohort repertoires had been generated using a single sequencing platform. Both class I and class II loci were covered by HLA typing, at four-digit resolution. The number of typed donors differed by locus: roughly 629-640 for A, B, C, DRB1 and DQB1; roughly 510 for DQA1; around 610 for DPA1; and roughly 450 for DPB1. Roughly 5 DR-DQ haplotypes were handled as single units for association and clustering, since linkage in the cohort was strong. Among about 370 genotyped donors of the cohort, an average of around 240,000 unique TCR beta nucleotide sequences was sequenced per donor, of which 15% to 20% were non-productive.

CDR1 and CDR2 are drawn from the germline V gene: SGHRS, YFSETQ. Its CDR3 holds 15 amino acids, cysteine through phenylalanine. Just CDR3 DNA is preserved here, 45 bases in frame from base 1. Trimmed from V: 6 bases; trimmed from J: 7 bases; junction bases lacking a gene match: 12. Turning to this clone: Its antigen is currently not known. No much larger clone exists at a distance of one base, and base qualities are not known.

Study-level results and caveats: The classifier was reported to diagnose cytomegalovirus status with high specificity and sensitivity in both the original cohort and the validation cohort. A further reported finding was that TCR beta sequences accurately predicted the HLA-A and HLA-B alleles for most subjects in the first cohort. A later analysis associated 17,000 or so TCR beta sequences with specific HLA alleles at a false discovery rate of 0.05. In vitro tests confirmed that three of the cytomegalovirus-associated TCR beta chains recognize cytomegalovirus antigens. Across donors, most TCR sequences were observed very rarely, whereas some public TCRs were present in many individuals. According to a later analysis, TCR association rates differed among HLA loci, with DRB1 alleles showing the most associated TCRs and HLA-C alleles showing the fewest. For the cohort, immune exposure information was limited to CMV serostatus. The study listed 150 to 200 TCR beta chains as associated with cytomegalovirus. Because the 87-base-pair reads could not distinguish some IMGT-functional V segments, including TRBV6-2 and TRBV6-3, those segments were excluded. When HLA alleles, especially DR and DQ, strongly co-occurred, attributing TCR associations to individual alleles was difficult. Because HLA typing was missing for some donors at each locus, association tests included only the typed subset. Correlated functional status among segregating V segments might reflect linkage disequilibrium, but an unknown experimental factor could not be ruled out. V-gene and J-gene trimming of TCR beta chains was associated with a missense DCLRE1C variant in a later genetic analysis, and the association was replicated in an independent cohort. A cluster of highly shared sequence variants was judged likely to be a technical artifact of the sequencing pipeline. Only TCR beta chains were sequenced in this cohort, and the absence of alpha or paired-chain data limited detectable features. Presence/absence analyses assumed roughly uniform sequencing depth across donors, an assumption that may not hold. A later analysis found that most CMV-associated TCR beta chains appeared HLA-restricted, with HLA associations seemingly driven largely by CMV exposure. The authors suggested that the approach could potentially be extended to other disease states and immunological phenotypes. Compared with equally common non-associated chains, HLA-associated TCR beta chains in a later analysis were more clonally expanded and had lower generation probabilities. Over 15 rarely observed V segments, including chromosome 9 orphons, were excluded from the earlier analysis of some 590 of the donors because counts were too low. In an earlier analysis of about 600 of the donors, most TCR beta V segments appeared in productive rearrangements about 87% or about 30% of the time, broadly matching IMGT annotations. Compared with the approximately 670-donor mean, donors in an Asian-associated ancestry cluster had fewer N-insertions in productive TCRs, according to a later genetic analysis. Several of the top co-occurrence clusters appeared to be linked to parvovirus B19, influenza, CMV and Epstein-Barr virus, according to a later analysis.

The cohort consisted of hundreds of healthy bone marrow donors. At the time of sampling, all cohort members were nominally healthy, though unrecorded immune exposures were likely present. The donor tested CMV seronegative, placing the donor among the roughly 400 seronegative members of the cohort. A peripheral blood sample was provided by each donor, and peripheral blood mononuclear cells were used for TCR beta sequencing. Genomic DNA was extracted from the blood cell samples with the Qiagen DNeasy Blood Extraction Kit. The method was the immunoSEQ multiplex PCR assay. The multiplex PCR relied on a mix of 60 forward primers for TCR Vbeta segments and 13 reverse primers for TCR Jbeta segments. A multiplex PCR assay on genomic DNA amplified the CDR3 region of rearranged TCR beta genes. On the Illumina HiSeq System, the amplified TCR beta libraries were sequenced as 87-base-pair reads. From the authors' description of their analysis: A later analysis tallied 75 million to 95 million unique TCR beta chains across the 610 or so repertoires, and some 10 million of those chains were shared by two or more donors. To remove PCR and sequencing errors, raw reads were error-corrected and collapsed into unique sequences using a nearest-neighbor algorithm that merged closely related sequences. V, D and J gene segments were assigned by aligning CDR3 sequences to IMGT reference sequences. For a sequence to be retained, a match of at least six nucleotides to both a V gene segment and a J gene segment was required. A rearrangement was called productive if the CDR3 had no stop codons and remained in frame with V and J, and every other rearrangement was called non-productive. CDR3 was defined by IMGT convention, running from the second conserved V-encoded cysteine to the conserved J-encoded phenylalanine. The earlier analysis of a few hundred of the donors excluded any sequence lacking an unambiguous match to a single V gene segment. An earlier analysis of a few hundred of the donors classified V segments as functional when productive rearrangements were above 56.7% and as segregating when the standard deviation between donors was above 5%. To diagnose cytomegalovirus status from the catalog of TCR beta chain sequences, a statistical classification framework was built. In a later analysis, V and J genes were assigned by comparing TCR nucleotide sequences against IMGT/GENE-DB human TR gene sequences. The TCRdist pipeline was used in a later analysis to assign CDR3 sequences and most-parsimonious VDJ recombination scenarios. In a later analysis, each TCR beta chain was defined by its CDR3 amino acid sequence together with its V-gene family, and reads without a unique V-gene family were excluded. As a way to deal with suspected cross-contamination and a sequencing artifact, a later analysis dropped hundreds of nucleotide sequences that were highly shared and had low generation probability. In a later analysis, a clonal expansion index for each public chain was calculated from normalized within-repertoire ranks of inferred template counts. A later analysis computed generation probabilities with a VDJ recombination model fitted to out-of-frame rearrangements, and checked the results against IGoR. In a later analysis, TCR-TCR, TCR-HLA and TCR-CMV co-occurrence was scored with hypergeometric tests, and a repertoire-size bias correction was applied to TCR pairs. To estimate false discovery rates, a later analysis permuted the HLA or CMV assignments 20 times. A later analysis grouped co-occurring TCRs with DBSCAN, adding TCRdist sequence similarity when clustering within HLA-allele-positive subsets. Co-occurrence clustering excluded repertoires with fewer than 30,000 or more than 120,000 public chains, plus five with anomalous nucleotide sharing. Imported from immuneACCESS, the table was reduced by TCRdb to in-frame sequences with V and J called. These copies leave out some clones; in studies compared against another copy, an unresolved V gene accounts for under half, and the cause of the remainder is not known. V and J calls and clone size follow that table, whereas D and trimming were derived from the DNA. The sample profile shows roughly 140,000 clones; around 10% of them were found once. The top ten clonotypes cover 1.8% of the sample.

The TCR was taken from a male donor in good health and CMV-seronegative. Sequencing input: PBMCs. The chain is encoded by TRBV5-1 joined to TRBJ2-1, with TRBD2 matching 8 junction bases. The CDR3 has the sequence CASTLGLVTKNEQFF. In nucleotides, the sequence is TGCGCCAGCACTTTGGGACTAGTTACCAAGAATGAGCAGTTCTTC.